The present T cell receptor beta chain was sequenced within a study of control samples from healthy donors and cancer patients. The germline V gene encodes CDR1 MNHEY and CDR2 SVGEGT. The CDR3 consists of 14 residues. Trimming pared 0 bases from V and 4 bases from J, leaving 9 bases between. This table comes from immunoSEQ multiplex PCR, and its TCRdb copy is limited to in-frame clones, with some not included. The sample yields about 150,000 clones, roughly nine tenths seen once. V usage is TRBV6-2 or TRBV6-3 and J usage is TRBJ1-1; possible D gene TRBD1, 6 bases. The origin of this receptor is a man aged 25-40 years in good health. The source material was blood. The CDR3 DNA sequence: TGTGCCAGCAGTTACTCAGGGGGGGGCACTGAAGCTTTCTTT. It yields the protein CASSYSGGGTEAFF.